The clone carrying this T cell receptor beta chain appeared once. Trimming took off 5 bases at V and 5 bases at J, with 17 bases between the two ends. Germline loops: CDR1 SGHRS, CDR2 YFSETQ. This CDR3 spans 15 amino acids. This specimen belongs to a study of blood T cell repertoires in COVID-19. Method: immunoSEQ multiplex PCR; TCRdb's copy keeps in-frame clones and lacks some. The sample holds about 200,000 clones; just under 90% are singletons and the top ten take 3% to 4%. The chain carries TRBV5-1 and TRBJ2-4; D gene unclear. Material: PBMCs or T cells enriched from blood (not recorded which). The sequence was obtained from a woman in her thirties with acute COVID-19. CDR3: CASSTRAGWENIQYF. The CDR3 DNA sequence: TGCGCCAGCAGTACCCGCGCCGGGTGGGAAAACATTCAGTACTTC.